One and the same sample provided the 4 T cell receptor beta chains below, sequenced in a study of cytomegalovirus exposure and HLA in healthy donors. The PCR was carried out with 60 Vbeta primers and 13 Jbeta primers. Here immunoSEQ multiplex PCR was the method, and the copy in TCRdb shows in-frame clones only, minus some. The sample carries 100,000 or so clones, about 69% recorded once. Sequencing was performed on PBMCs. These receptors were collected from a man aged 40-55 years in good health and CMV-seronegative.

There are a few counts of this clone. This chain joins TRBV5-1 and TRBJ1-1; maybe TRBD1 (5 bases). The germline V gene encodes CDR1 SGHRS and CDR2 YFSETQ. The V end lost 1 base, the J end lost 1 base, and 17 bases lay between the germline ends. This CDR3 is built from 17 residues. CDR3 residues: CASSLSQGLTTNTEAFF. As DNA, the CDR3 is TGCGCCAGCAGCTTGAGCCAGGGACTAACTACGAACACTGAAGCTTTCTTT.

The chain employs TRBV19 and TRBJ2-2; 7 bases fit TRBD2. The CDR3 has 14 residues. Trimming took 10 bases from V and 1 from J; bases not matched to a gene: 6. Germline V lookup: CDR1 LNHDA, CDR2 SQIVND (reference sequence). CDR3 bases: TGTGCCACAACGGGGGGTTGGAACACCGGGGAGCTGTTTTTT. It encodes CATTGGWNTGELFF.

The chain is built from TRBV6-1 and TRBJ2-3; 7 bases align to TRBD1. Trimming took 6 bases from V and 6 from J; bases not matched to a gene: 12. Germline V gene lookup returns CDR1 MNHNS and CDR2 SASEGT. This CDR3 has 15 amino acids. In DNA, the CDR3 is TGTGCCAGCAGCAATCAGATAACAGGGGTGGATACGCAGTATTTT. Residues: CASSNQITGVDTQYF.

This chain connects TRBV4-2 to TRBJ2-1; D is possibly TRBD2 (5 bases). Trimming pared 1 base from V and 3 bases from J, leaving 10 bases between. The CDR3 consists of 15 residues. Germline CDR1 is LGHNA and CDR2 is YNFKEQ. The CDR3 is CASSQAGIDYNEQFF. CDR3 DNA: TGTGCCAGCAGCCAAGCCGGGATTGACTACAATGAGCAGTTCTTC.